This note documents a single TCR beta chain sequence. This sample stems from a study of blood T cell repertoires in COVID-19. Profiling relied on immunoSEQ multiplex PCR, and the TCRdb table lists in-frame clones only, not all of them. In the table there are under 300,000 clones, 88% of which are singletons. The sequence derives from a woman aged 25 to 39 with acute or convalescent COVID-19. Material for sequencing was peripheral blood.

The CDR3 nucleotides read TGTGCCAGCAGTGAAGTATCGGGGTATGGCTACACCTTC. Its protein product is CASSEVSGYGYTF. V gene TRBV2 combines with J gene TRBJ1-2; D gene unclear. CDR1 and CDR2 from the germline V gene are SNHLY and FYNNEI. This CDR3 has 13 amino acids. Deletions cut 1 base from V and 5 bases from J, with 8 bases between.